Here is one TCR beta chain with its context. Followed longitudinally, the Seattle patients had been enrolled during active infection. Clones were read by immunoSEQ multiplex PCR, and TCRdb kept only the in-frame ones, dropping some. Of roughly 200,000 clones listed, 88% are singletons. The record originates from a study of blood T cell repertoires in COVID-19. Study summary: Acute and convalescent COVID-19 samples came from the United States, Italy and Spain.

Sequencing was done on a sample of peripheral blood. The sequence was collected from a man aged 45-65 years with COVID-19, enrolled during active disease.

CDR3 nucleotide sequence: TGTGCCAGCAGCGTAGAGGGGCCAGGGGGCAGGACTGAAGCTTTCTTT. This codes for CASSVEGPGGRTEAFF. The rearrangement uses TRBV9 and TRBJ1-1, with 8 bases aligning to TRBD1. CDR1 is SGDLS, CDR2 YYNGEE, per germline. The CDR3 sequence is 16 residues long. V dropped 0 bases and J dropped 5; count of bases not matched to a gene: 9.